This TCR beta chain appears in the sequencing data of a study of blood T cell repertoires in COVID-19. Looking at the study overall: In each case, the material was cDNA or gDNA derived from T cells, B-cell-depleted T cells, or PBMCs.

Some clones are missing from TCRdb's copy, which holds only in-frame ones; the method was immunoSEQ multiplex PCR. Here the sample spans 200,000 to 250,000 clones, more than 70% being singletons. The germline V gene encodes CDR1 MDHEN and CDR2 SYDVKM. This CDR3 has 17 residues. The V end lost 2 bases, the J end lost 2 bases, and 13 bases lay between the germline ends. The chain links TRBV28 to TRBJ2-6; TRBD1 is a possible D gene (5 bases). The receptor was derived from a woman in her twenties or thirties with COVID-19, enrolled during active disease. Sequencing was carried out using peripheral blood. This CDR3 is CASSLTQGKTGANVLTF. The CDR3 DNA is TGTGCCAGCAGTTTAACCCAGGGAAAAACTGGGGCCAACGTCCTGACTTTC.